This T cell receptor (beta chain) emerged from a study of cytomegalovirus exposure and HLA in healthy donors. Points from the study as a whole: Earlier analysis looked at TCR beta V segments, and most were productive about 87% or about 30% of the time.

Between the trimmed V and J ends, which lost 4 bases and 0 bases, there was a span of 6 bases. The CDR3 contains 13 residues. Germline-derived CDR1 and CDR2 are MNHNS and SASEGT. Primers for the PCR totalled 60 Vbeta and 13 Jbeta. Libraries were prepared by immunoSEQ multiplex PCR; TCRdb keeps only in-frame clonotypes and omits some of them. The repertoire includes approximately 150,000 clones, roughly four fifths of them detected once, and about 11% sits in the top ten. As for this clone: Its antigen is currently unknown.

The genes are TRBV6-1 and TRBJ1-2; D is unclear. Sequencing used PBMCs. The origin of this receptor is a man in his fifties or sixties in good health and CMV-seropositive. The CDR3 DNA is TGTGCCAGCAGTGCTGCGCCTAACTATGGCTACACCTTC. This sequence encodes CASSAAPNYGYTF.